This TCR beta chain was sequenced in a study of regulatory T cells in long-lasting Graves disease. The time point here: persistent/refractory GD, antithyroid drugs over 5 years with positive TRAb. TCR sequences were obtained from RNA taken from PBMCs. Germline loops: CDR1 MNHEY, CDR2 SVGEGT. V dropped 6 bases and J dropped 5 bases, with 11 bases sitting between them. CDR3 length: 12 residues. This clonotype was found a few times. Building of the TCR beta libraries involved iRepertoire HTBI primers and Arm-PCR of CDR3 regions. Each CDR3 protein gets one entry after TCRdb re-called the multiplex PCR reads with MiXCR. The profile shows approximately 690,000 distinct CDR3 sequences, 30% of them singletons.

The chain carries TRBV6-2 or TRBV6-3 and TRBJ2-7, with D perhaps TRBD1 (6 bases). The material sequenced was peripheral blood mononuclear cells (PBMCs), taken when the disease was refractory, from a patient treated with antithyroid drugs. The clonotype was recovered from a female donor with Graves disease. As DNA, the CDR3 is TGTGCCAGCAGAACAGGGTCCCACGAGCAGTACTTC. The encoded protein is CASRTGSHEQYF.